Listed below are T cell receptor beta chains from one sample, sequenced in a study of type 1 regulatory T cells. Their antigens remain unidentified. TCRdb analysed the reads with MiXCR anew, one entry per CDR3 protein. The sample contains 35,000 to 50,000 distinct CDR3 sequences, 9% to 15% of which appear only once. The specimen was cultured non-Tr1 T cells, either the whole culture or a sorted T cell fraction (not recorded which). The receptors stem from a human donor in good health. Both conserved end residues are part of each CDR3. The D gene is left open where the match is weak. Clone size is stated in some rows and not others, as once, few, many or a class when expanded.

TRBV20-1	TRBJ1-2	.	.	CSARGPGSTYGYTF	TGCAGTGCTAGAGGCCCAGGGAGTACCTATGGCTACACCTTC
TRBV7-2	TRBJ2-3	.	many	CASSLDYSSDTQYF	TGTGCCAGCAGCTTAGATTATAGCTCAGATACGCAGTATTTT
TRBV3-1	TRBJ2-1	.	medium-sized	CASSHRGTFSYNEQFF	TGTGCCAGCAGCCATCGGGGGACTTTCTCCTACAATGAGCAGTTCTTC
TRBV6-2/TRBV6-3	TRBJ1-5	.	.	CACTIGGSGQPQHF	TGTGCCTGCACGATTGGGGGCTCTGGGCAGCCCCAGCATTTT
TRBV28	TRBJ2-5	.	medium-sized	CASSLSPTRETQYF	TGTGCCAGCAGTTTATCCCCGACTAGAGAGACCCAGTACTTC
TRBV2	TRBJ2-2	.	many	CASDQGGGELFF	TGTGCCTCCGACCAGGGCGGCGGGGAGCTGTTTTTT
TRBV7-2	TRBJ2-3	.	many	CASSLDGGKGDTQYF	TGTGCCAGCAGCTTAGATGGCGGGAAGGGAGATACGCAGTATTTT
TRBV20-1	TRBJ2-3	.	medium-sized	CSARWEEWITDTQYF	TGCAGTGCTAGGTGGGAGGAGTGGATCACAGATACGCAGTATTTT
TRBV29-1	TRBJ1-1	TRBD1	many	CSVTQGGNTEAFF	TGCAGCGTGACACAGGGGGGGAACACTGAAGCTTTCTTT
TRBV12-3/TRBV12-4	TRBJ2-4	.	.	CASSLTAAKNIQYF	TGTGCCAGCAGTTTGACGGCAGCCAAAAACATTCAGTACTTC
TRBV5-1	TRBJ2-7	TRBD1	many	CASSRDRGYEQYF	TGCGCCAGCAGCCGGGACAGGGGATACGAGCAGTACTTC
TRBV3-1	TRBJ1-5	.	.	CASSQATAGGPQHF	TGTGCCAGCAGCCAAGCTACAGCAGGAGGGCCCCAGCATTTT
TRBV6-2/TRBV6-3	TRBJ2-7	.	.	CASTKGRDYEQYF	TGTGCCAGCACAAAGGGCAGGGATTACGAGCAGTACTTC
TRBV5-1	TRBJ2-5	TRBD2	many	CASSSMASGGSETQYF	TGCGCCAGCAGCTCCATGGCTAGCGGGGGGTCGGAGACCCAGTACTTC
TRBV5-1	TRBJ1-3	TRBD1	few	CASARAGQNSGNTIYF	TGCGCCAGCGCTCGGGCGGGACAGAACTCTGGAAACACCATATATTTT
TRBV12-3/TRBV12-4	TRBJ1-5	.	few	CASSFSYQPQHF	TGTGCCAGCAGTTTCTCCTATCAGCCCCAGCATTTT
TRBV5-1	TRBJ2-1	.	medium-sized	CASSPGLKTYNEQFF	TGCGCCAGCAGCCCGGGACTCAAGACCTACAATGAGCAGTTCTTC
TRBV7-2	TRBJ2-7	.	.	CASSLALAEIYEQYF	TGTGCCAGCAGCTTAGCACTAGCAGAGATCTACGAGCAGTACTTC
TRBV20-1	TRBJ2-3	.	many	CSAGRGKSTDTQYF	TGCAGTGCGGGGAGAGGAAAGAGCACAGATACGCAGTATTTT
TRBV6-1	TRBJ1-5	TRBD1	.	CASTRGHSNQPQHF	TGTGCCAGCACCAGGGGGCACAGCAATCAGCCCCAGCATTTT
TRBV9	TRBJ2-2	TRBD1	many	CASSVLTGAGELFF	TGTGCCAGCAGCGTGTTAACAGGGGCCGGGGAGCTGTTTTTT
TRBV20-1	TRBJ2-3	TRBD2	.	CSASGSGRTDTQYF	TGCAGTGCTAGCGGTTCCGGGAGGACAGATACGCAGTATTTT
TRBV6-2/TRBV6-3	TRBJ1-4	.	.	CASSYSDRATNEKLFF	TGTGCCAGCAGTTACTCGGACCGTGCAACTAATGAAAAACTGTTTTTT
TRBV24-1	TRBJ2-1	.	few	CATSSSPYNEQFF	TGTGCCACCAGTTCAAGTCCCTACAATGAGCAGTTCTTC
TRBV7-2	TRBJ2-3	.	many	CASSFLRTDTQYF	TGTGCCAGCAGCTTTTTGAGGACAGATACGCAGTATTTT
TRBV6-1	TRBJ2-5	.	many	CASSRLLQETQYF	TGTGCCAGCAGCCGCCTCCTCCAAGAGACCCAGTACTTC
TRBV18	TRBJ2-7	TRBD1	many	CASSPTDPGGEQYF	TGTGCCAGCTCACCGACAGACCCAGGGGGTGAGCAGTACTTC
TRBV11-2	TRBJ2-2	TRBD2	few	CASSRTSATGTGELFF	TGTGCCAGCAGCCGCACTAGCGCCACGGGGACCGGGGAGCTGTTTTTT